This TCR beta chain was profiled in a study of cytomegalovirus exposure and HLA in healthy donors (dated 2017 in TCRdb). For context, the study as a whole: An earlier analysis of around 600 of the donors reported 250 to 300 Gb of sequence data and more than 90 million unique TCR beta sequences from 190 million or so T cells. Of the 300 to 500 genotyped donors, roughly 80% were placed in the genetic ancestry cluster associated with self-reported Caucasian donors. A later analysis re-analyzed previously published TCR beta repertoires from 666 donors and added high-resolution HLA genotyping to study TCR occurrence patterns. Both class I and class II loci were covered by HLA typing, at four-digit resolution. To predict cytomegalovirus infection status, the study combined high-throughput TCR immunosequencing, statistical association of individual TCRs with disease status, and machine learning. Besides the first cohort of around 700 subjects, a separate validation cohort made up of 120 different subjects was used. Every discovery cohort repertoire had been produced on one sequencing platform. The study used immunosequencing to profile the T cell repertoires of hundreds of subjects and linked those repertoires to cytomegalovirus serostatus. The number of donors typed differed by locus, with about 620-630 for A, B, C, DRB1 and DQB1, roughly 520 for DQA1, approximately 570 for DPA1, and around 430 for DPB1. A handful of DR-DQ haplotypes were handled as single units for association and clustering because linkage in the cohort was strong. An early release covering some 640 HLA-typed donors comprised about 300 gigabases of sequencing data and approximately 80 million unique TCR sequences. Alongside the repertoire data, information on donor age, sex, ethnicity and CMV serostatus was compiled. The study was designed to test whether signatures of past pathogen exposure could be identified by cataloging public T cell receptors. An earlier analysis of 587 of the donors applied high-throughput TCR beta sequencing to assess whether each TCR beta V gene segment acted as functional or pseudogenic. Rather than drawing on any new phenotypic data, the later analysis identified candidate immune exposures from TCR beta sequences and the way those sequences occurred across donors. In a later genetic analysis, genome-wide SNP genotypes for about 55% of the roughly 670 donors were used, and that subset was treated as a discovery cohort. Among 398 genotyped donors of the cohort, an average of about 240,000 unique TCR beta nucleotide sequences were sequenced per donor, around 20% of them non-productive. Paper-wide results and their limitations: Most TCR sequences were seen in very few donors, while some public TCRs were found in many individuals. Because counts were too low, 15 to 20 rarely observed V segments, including chromosome 9 orphons, were left out of the earlier analysis of about 620 of the donors. Correlated functional status among segregating V segments might be attributable to linkage disequilibrium, but an unknown experimental factor could not be ruled out. The classifier was reported to diagnose cytomegalovirus status with high specificity and sensitivity in both the original and validation cohorts. Roughly uniform sequencing depth across donors was assumed in presence/absence analyses, although this assumption may not hold. The authors suggested that the approach could potentially be generalized to other disease states and immunological phenotypes. Compared with the approximately 700-donor mean, donors in an Asian-associated ancestry cluster had fewer N-insertions in productive TCRs, according to a later genetic analysis. A later analysis associated some 17,000 TCR beta sequences with specific HLA alleles at a false discovery rate of 0.05. Because HLA typing was unavailable for some donors at each locus, only the typed subset was used in association tests. A later analysis found that HLA-associated TCR beta chains were more clonally expanded and had lower generation probabilities than equally common non-associated chains. Broadly in line with IMGT annotations, most TCR beta V segments showed up in productive rearrangements about 87% or about 30% of the time in an earlier analysis of a few hundred of the donors. Strong co-occurrence of HLA alleles, especially DR and DQ, made assigning TCR associations to individual alleles difficult. In a later analysis, the rate of TCR association differed among HLA loci, with DRB1 alleles having the most associated TCRs and HLA-C alleles having the fewest. In this cohort, only TCR beta chains were sequenced, and detectable features were limited by the absence of alpha or paired-chain data. In vitro tests confirmed that a few of the cytomegalovirus-associated TCR beta chains recognize cytomegalovirus antigens. The 87-base-pair reads could not distinguish some IMGT-functional V segments, including TRBV6-2 and TRBV6-3, so those segments were excluded. The study gave a list of 150 to 200 TCR beta chains associated with cytomegalovirus. A cluster of highly shared sequence variants was judged likely to be a technical artifact of the sequencing pipeline. In a later analysis, several top co-occurrence clusters were reported to appear linked to parvovirus B19, influenza, CMV and Epstein-Barr virus. The only immune exposure information available for the cohort was CMV serostatus. An association between a missense DCLRE1C variant and V-gene and J-gene trimming of TCR beta chains was found in a later genetic analysis and replicated in an independent cohort. According to a later analysis, most CMV-associated TCR beta chains appeared to be HLA-restricted, and the HLA associations seemed to be driven largely by CMV exposure. A further reported finding was that TCR beta sequences accurately predicted the HLA-A and HLA-B alleles for most subjects in the first cohort.

Note on this clone: Its antigen is not yet known. Base-call qualities are not available, and no considerably larger clone is one nucleotide away.

The cohort comprised some 730 healthy bone marrow donors. All cohort members were sampled while nominally healthy, although unrecorded immune exposures were likely present. The donor was CMV seropositive and belonged to the group of 250 to 300 seropositive cohort members. A peripheral blood sample was collected from each donor, and TCR beta sequencing was performed on peripheral blood mononuclear cells. The Qiagen DNeasy Blood Extraction Kit was used to extract genomic DNA from the blood cell samples. Trimming takes 4 bases from V and 4 bases from J, and the germline ends sit 11 bases apart. The CDR3 starts with the cysteine, ends with the phenylalanine, and has 13 residues. Only CDR3 DNA is held: 39 bases, read in frame from base 1. CDR1 and CDR2, looked up from the germline V gene, are SGHRS and YFSETQ. The protocol used for the library was the immunoSEQ multiplex PCR assay. For the multiplex PCR, a mixture combining 60 forward primers for TCR Vbeta segments and 13 reverse primers for TCR Jbeta segments was used. The CDR3 region of rearranged TCR beta genes was amplified from genomic DNA by a multiplex PCR assay. Amplified TCR beta libraries were sequenced as 87-base-pair reads on the Illumina HiSeq System. Per the original workflow: In a later analysis, roughly 80 million unique TCR beta chains were counted across the 690 or so repertoires, and about 9.9 million of these chains were shared by at least two donors. To remove PCR and sequencing errors, raw reads were error-corrected and collapsed into unique sequences using a nearest-neighbor algorithm that merged closely related sequences. CDR3 sequences were aligned to IMGT reference sequences to assign V, D and J gene segments. For a sequence to be retained, a match of at least six nucleotides was required to both a V gene segment and a J gene segment. A rearrangement was called productive if the CDR3 had no stop codons and remained in frame with V and J, and every other rearrangement was called non-productive. Following IMGT convention, CDR3 was defined as the stretch from the second conserved V-encoded cysteine to the conserved J-encoded phenylalanine. Sequences without an unambiguous match to a single V gene segment were excluded from the earlier analysis of about 640 of the donors. In an earlier analysis of several hundred of the donors, V segments were called functional above 56.7% productive rearrangements and were called segregating when the between-donor standard deviation exceeded 5%. A statistical classification framework was developed to diagnose cytomegalovirus status using the catalog of TCR beta chain sequences. V and J gene assignment, in a later analysis, came from comparing TCR nucleotide sequences with IMGT/GENE-DB human TR gene sequences. The TCRdist pipeline was used in a later analysis to assign CDR3 sequences and most-parsimonious VDJ recombination scenarios. In a later analysis, each TCR beta chain was defined by its CDR3 amino acid sequence together with its V-gene family, and reads without a unique V-gene family were excluded. A later analysis removed over 500 highly shared, low-generation-probability nucleotide sequences to deal with suspected cross-contamination and a sequencing artifact. A later analysis calculated a clonal expansion index for each public chain from normalized within-repertoire ranks of inferred template counts. In a later analysis, generation probabilities were computed using a VDJ recombination model fitted to out-of-frame rearrangements, and the results were checked against IGoR. In a later analysis, hypergeometric tests were used to score TCR-TCR, TCR-HLA and TCR-CMV co-occurrence, with a repertoire-size bias correction applied to TCR pairs. In a later analysis, false discovery rates were estimated by permuting HLA or CMV assignments 20 times. In a later analysis, co-occurring TCRs were grouped using DBSCAN, with TCRdist sequence similarity added in when clustering inside HLA-allele-positive subsets. Repertoires with fewer than 30,000 or more than 120,000 public chains, plus five repertoires with anomalous nucleotide sharing, were excluded from co-occurrence clustering. Sourced from immuneACCESS, this table was stored by TCRdb with only in-frame sequences that have V and J called. A share of the clones is absent; for the studies checked, an unresolved V gene accounts for under half, and the remainder has no known explanation. D and trimming were read from the DNA, whereas the V and J calls and clone size are those reported in that table. Present in this sample are roughly 70,000 clones, around 87% of which were seen just once. Around 10% of the sample comes from the top ten.

This receptor was identified in a woman in her 30s in good health and CMV-seropositive. Sequencing was done on a sample of PBMCs. Recombination connected TRBV5-1 to TRBJ1-1; the D gene remains uncertain. The DNA sequence is TGCGCCAGCAGCCTCCGGGGAGGCACTGAAGCTTTCTTT. This codes for CASSLRGGTEAFF.